The 22 T cell receptor beta chains below were found in one sample sequenced in a study of early T cells in non-severe SARS-CoV-2 infection (dated by TCRdb to 2020 to 2022). Receptor amplification or capture employed 5' RACE. Instrument on record: NextSeq 500. Using fastp trimming at Q25 and MiXCR clonotype assembly, TCRdb reanalyzed the public sequencing data and kept in-frame beta chains. CDR3 protein duplicates are merged, each entry listing the most common genes and DNA. The sample table contains under 70,000 distinct CDR3 sequences; only one count was recorded for about 6% of them. The biggest ten clones account for 3% to 3.5% of the sample. Here the sequenced sample was whole blood, taken at baseline. These receptor sequences come from an adult who was a healthcare worker with PCR-confirmed SARS-CoV-2 infection or an uninfected control (not recorded which).

A few counts support this clonotype. This chain links TRBV28 with TRBJ2-7; D remains unclear. Per germline, CDR1 MDHEN and CDR2 SYDVKM. The V gene lost 6 bases and the J gene lost 6 bases, with 21 bases spanning the gap. The CDR3 sequence is 15 residues long. The CDR3 DNA reads TGTGCCAGCAGCTCCGGCATGCTCGGAAGTGGCGAGCAGTACTTC. It specifies CASSSGMLGSGEQYF.

This clonotype came up many times. The V and J genes are TRBV20-1 and TRBJ1-2, with 8 positions matching TRBD1. Germline V gene lookup returns CDR1 DFQATT and CDR2 SNEGSKA (reference sequence). The CDR3 totals 11 residues. CDR3 sequence reads: CRRQGRDGYTF. The CDR3 DNA reads as TGCCGGAGACAGGGGCGGGATGGCTACACCTTC.

This clonotype was seen ten or more times. Here the CDR3 DNA reads TGTGCCAGCAGTCGAGCCGCAGAGTTCTCCTACAATGAGCAGTTCTTC. It encodes CASSRAAEFSYNEQFF. This chain links TRBV5-8 with TRBJ2-1, with no clear D. The CDR3 loop spans 16 amino acids. Germline loops: CDR1 SGHTS, CDR2 YDEGEE. Deletions cut 5 bases from V and 0 bases from J, with 15 bases between.

This clonotype was seen once. A much bigger clone sits one base away, suggesting this may be a read error. The chain is built from TRBV27 and TRBJ2-1; 7 bases match TRBD2. The CDR3 runs to 16 residues. CDR1 is MNHEY, CDR2 SMNVEV, per germline (reference sequence). The CDR3 spells CVSRNPLAASYNEQFF. The DNA for the CDR3 is TGTGTCAGCCGTAACCCCCTAGCGGCGTCCTACAATGAGCAGTTCTTC.

This clonotype was counted at least ten times. CDR3 DNA sequence: TGTGCCAGCAGCAAAGGGGCCGGGAGGGCAGGAGATACGCAGTATTTT. Translation: CASSKGAGRAGDTQYF. The rearrangement links TRBV21-1 to TRBJ2-3; no check of the table's D call, TRBD2, against the DNA was made. TRBV21-1 is a pseudogene. This CDR3 contains 16 residues.

At least ten counts were recorded for this clonotype. The chain uses TRBV20-1 and TRBJ1-2, with D uncertain. Germline CDR1 is DFQATT and CDR2 is SNEGSKA (reference sequence). The CDR3 has 13 residues. V was pared by 0 bases and J by 7 bases, with 12 bases between. CDR3 DNA: TGCAGTGCTAGAGACGCAGGCTCCCTTGGCTACACCTTC. Residues: CSARDAGSLGYTF.

In this sample, this clonotype turned up many times. The chain uses TRBV11-2 and TRBJ1-3; the D is unclear. CDR3 length: 15 residues. V was cut by 3 bases and J by 0 bases, with 9 bases left in between. Germline V gene sequence: CDR1 SGHAT, CDR2 FQNNGV. CDR3 bases: TGTGCCAGCAGCTTCAGTATCCTCTCTGGAAACACCATATATTTT. Translating it yields CASSFSILSGNTIYF.

This clonotype has at least ten counts. The chain has TRBV7-9 and TRBJ1-4; TRBD1 matches at 8 bases. V shed 1 base and J 4 bases; nucleotides not matched to a gene: 5. CDR1 is SEHNR, CDR2 FQNEAQ, per germline (reference sequence). The CDR3 contains 16 residues. The CDR3 spells CASSLGTGFRNEKLFF. DNA of the CDR3: TGTGCCAGCAGCTTAGGGACAGGGTTCCGTAATGAAAAACTGTTTTTT.

This clonotype was seen many times. The chain carries TRBV7-2 and TRBJ2-2, with D unclear. CDR1 SGHTA and CDR2 FQGNSA come from the germline V gene. The V end lost 1 base, the J end lost 3 bases, and 6 bases lay between the germline ends. The length of the CDR3 is 14 residues. In DNA, the CDR3 is TGTGCCAGCAGCTTAGGCCGGCACACCGGGGAGCTGTTTTTT. As protein: CASSLGRHTGELFF.

This clonotype was seen many times. This chain connects TRBV20-1 to TRBJ2-7; either TRBD1 or TRBD2 may fit D (5 bases each). Germline assignment: CDR1 DFQATT and CDR2 SNEGSKA (reference sequence). The CDR3 spans 13 residues. Trimming pared 7 bases from V and 5 bases from J, leaving 18 bases between. DNA for the CDR3: TGCAGTGGCATATACGAACGGGGCCACGAGCAGTACTTC. Translation gives CSGIYERGHEQYF.

This clonotype occurred many times. V is TRBV20-1 and J is TRBJ2-3; 8 nucleotides agree with TRBD1. From germline, CDR1 is DFQATT and CDR2 SNEGSKA (reference sequence). J was trimmed by 0 bases and V by 8 bases; bases with no gene match: 7. The CDR3 covers 14 residues. This CDR3 reads CSTPGTGSTDTQYF. CDR3 DNA: TGCAGTACCCCCGGGACAGGAAGCACAGATACGCAGTATTTT.

This clonotype has ten or more counts. The chain carries TRBV24-1 and TRBJ2-1; D might be TRBD2 (6 bases). Germline V gene sequence: CDR1 KGHDR, CDR2 SFDVKD. This CDR3 has 11 residues. V was pared by 5 bases and J by 10 bases, with 8 bases between. This CDR3 reads CATSAGVEQFF. For the CDR3, the DNA is TGTGCCACCAGTGCGGGGGTAGAGCAGTTCTTC.

This clonotype was detected only a few times. The chain recombines TRBV4-1 with TRBJ2-6; no clear D. Trimming took 0 bases from V and 4 from J, leaving 16 bases between them. Per the germline V gene, CDR1 is MGHRA and CDR2 is YSYEKL. The CDR3 consists of 18 residues. This CDR3 reads CASSQDSPRSTGANVLTF. The CDR3 coding sequence is TGCGCCAGCAGCCAAGATAGCCCGAGGTCTACCGGGGCCAACGTCCTGACTTTC.

This sequence joins TRBV4-3 and TRBJ2-3, with 7 bases identical to TRBD1. The CDR3 length is 13 residues. J lost 5 bases, V lost 5 bases, and 4 bases had no gene match. The germline gives CDR1 LGHNA, CDR2 YSLEER. The DNA for the CDR3 is TGCGCCAGCAGCATCACAGGGGAAGATACGCAGTATTTT. Encoded protein: CASSITGEDTQYF.

This clonotype occurred many times. The rearrangement joins TRBV24-1 to TRBJ1-5; D is possibly TRBD1 (5 bases). The CDR3 contains 15 residues. V dropped 4 bases and J dropped 6 bases, with 15 bases sitting between them. Germline V gene sequence: CDR1 KGHDR, CDR2 SFDVKD. CDR3 sequence (DNA): TGTGCCACCAGTGACGTCGGGCCAGGGAGTCAGCCCCAGCATTTT. Translation gives CATSDVGPGSQPQHF.

At least ten counts were recorded for this clonotype. The V and J genes are TRBV7-3 and TRBJ1-1; D unclear. Germline assignment: CDR1 SGHTA and CDR2 FQGTGA. V lost 2 bases and J lost 0, with 7 bases in between. CDR3 length: 14 residues. The CDR3 reads CASSLQPLNTEAFF. CDR3 DNA: TGTGCCAGCAGCTTACAACCCTTGAACACTGAAGCTTTCTTT. Full variable domain (rest looked up from reference TRBV7-3 and TRBJ1-1): GAGVSQTPSNKVTEKGKYVELRCDPISGHTALYWYRQSLGQGPEFLIYFQGTGAADDSGLPNDRFFAVRPEGSVSTLKIQRTERGDSAVYLCASSLQPLNTEAFFGQGTRLTVV.

This clonotype was seen many times. The rearrangement uses TRBV7-2 and TRBJ1-5; D uncertain. Germline values: CDR1 SGHTA, CDR2 FQGNSA. The CDR3 is 13 residues long. V was shortened by 4 bases and J by 0 bases, with 4 bases between the two germline ends. The CDR3, as DNA: TGTGCCAGCAGCTGGATTAGCAATCAGCCCCAGCATTTT. Encoded protein: CASSWISNQPQHF.

The CDR3 region has the DNA TGCGCCAGCAGTGAAAACGGGGCAGATACGCAGTATTTT. Amino acid sequence: CASSENGADTQYF. The genes are TRBV10-1 and TRBJ2-3, with D perhaps TRBD2 (5 bases). The CDR3 loop spans 13 amino acids. V was clipped by 3 bases and J by 4 bases, with 8 bases between them. In germline, CDR1 is WNHNN, CDR2 SYGVQD (reference sequence).

This clonotype was recorded a few times. This chain links TRBV5-1 with TRBJ2-2, with D hard to call. Germline CDR1 SGHRS, CDR2 YFSETQ. The CDR3 extends over 15 amino acids. Trimming cost V 1 base and J 2 bases, with 9 bases left between them. The CDR3 nucleotides are TGCGCCAGCAGCTTGAGTGGCAGCAACACCGGGGAGCTGTTTTTT. Its protein is CASSLSGSNTGELFF. Combining the CDR3 with reference TRBV5-1 and TRBJ2-2 gives the whole variable domain KAGVTQTPRYLIKTRGQQVTLSCSPISGHRSVSWYQQTPGQGLQFLFEYFSETQRNKGNFPGRFSGRQFSNSRSEMNVSTLELGDSALYLCASSLSGSNTGELFFGEGSRLTVL.

With respect to this clonotype: This may arise from a read error, as a much more abundant clone is one base away. V usage is TRBV2 and J usage is TRBJ2-3; tentatively, D is TRBD1 (6 bases). There are 13 residues in the CDR3. Germline assignment: CDR1 SNHLY and CDR2 FYNNEI. The V and J ends lost 10 bases and 0 bases respectively, with 11 bases between them. The CDR3 region is CANKGQSTDTQYF. For the CDR3, the DNA is TGTGCCAACAAAGGACAGAGCACAGATACGCAGTATTTT.

The sample holds a few counts of this clonotype. V gene TRBV2 combines with J gene TRBJ1-3; 10 bases fit TRBD1. J gave up 1 base and V 6 bases, and 3 bases lay outside the gene matches. From germline, CDR1 is SNHLY and CDR2 FYNNEI. The CDR3 contains 15 residues. CDR3 in DNA: TGTGCCAGCAGGACAGGGGGCAGATCTGGAAACACCATATATTTT. Protein: CASRTGGRSGNTIYF. The entire variable domain, with the rest obtained from reference TRBV2 and TRBJ1-3, is as follows: EPEVTQTPSHQVTQMGQEVILRCVPISNHLYFYWYRQILGQKVEFLVSFYNNEISEKSEIFDDQFSVERPDGSNFTLKIRSTKLEDSAMYFCASRTGGRSGNTIYFGEGSWLTVV.

This clonotype showed up just a few times. The V gene is TRBV25-1, the J gene TRBJ2-7, with a tentative D call TRBD1 (6 bases). V lost 4 bases to trimming and J lost 0 bases, with 13 bases between them. The CDR3 runs to 15 residues. The V gene's germline CDR1 is MGHDK and CDR2 SYGVNS. CDR3: CASSGRQESSYEQYF. CDR3 nucleotide sequence: TGTGCCAGCAGTGGAAGACAGGAGAGCTCCTACGAGCAGTACTTC.